This entry lists 12 T cell receptor beta chains sequenced from one sample in a study of metastatic and nonmetastatic thyroid tumors (dated by TCRdb to 2020 to 2022). Libraries came from PCR. Sequencer: Illumina HiSeq 4000. TCRdb cleaned the public reads at Q25 with fastp, built clones with MiXCR and kept in-frame beta chains. Recorded for this sample are roughly 16,000 clones; about a sixth of them occurred a single time. 17% of the sample goes to the ten largest clones. None of the patients had been given any treatment before thyroid surgery. The sequenced material came from blood. The receptors shown here come from a female donor with papillary thyroid cancer or a benign thyroid nodule (not recorded which). Some clones in this sample may be carry-over from other donors' samples.

There are many counts of this clone. V gene TRBV4-1 combines with J gene TRBJ2-5, with 7 positions matching TRBD1. The J segment lost 4 bases and the V segment lost 2 bases, leaving 13 bases of the junction unmatched. The CDR3 runs 17 residues. Germline V gene data show CDR1 as MGHRA and CDR2 as YSYEKL. CDR3 in DNA: TGCGCCAGCAGCCAACATCCTGGACAGGCCAAGGGAGAGACCCAGTACTTC. It yields the protein CASSQHPGQAKGETQYF.

The sample holds many counts of this clone. The J gene is TRBJ2-7, the V gene TRBV3-1; no firm D call. CDR3 length equals 13 residues. Germline loops: CDR1 LGHDT, CDR2 YNNKEL (reference sequence). With 1 base removed from V and 4 bases from J, the gap between germline ends came to 8 bases. CDR3 DNA sequence: TGTGCCAGCAGCCAAGGGGCCAAATACGAGCAGTACTTC. This encodes CASSQGAKYEQYF.

Comment on this clone: At one of its ends the junction is not consistent with the germline gene, which may arise from a read error. This chain links TRBV6-2 or TRBV6-3 with TRBJ1-5; D unclear. Looked up from germline, CDR1 is MNHEY and CDR2 is SVGEGT. The CDR3 runs 14 residues. In DNA form, the CDR3 reads TGTGCCAGCAGTTACCCGGGCGGCAATCAGCTCCAGCATTTT. It specifies CASSYPGGNQLQHF.

This clone showed up many times. This chain joins TRBV7-2 and TRBJ1-5; 9 positions agree with TRBD1. The CDR3 is 15 residues long. From germline, CDR1 is SGHTA and CDR2 FQGNSA. The trim removed 4 bases at V and 5 bases at J, leaving 6 bases unmatched. The CDR3 coding sequence is TGTGCCAGCAGCTCCACTGGGACAGGGCATCAGCCCCAGCATTTT. This codes for CASSSTGTGHQPQHF.

The V call is TRBV6-2 or TRBV6-3, the J call TRBJ2-2; D remains unclear. The germline V gene has CDR1 MNHEY and CDR2 SVGEGT. The CDR3 covers 13 residues. The V end lost 8 bases, the J end lost 1 base, and 8 bases lay between the germline ends. CDR3 amino acids: CASSRLNTGELFF. CDR3 DNA: TGTGCCAGCTCCAGGCTGAACACCGGGGAGCTGTTTTTT.

The chain couples TRBV4-1 to TRBJ1-2, with a weak D call TRBD1 (5 bases). V was cut by 1 base and J by 4 bases, with 13 bases left in between. The CDR3 is 15 amino acids. Looked up from germline, CDR1 is MGHRA and CDR2 is YSYEKL. DNA of the CDR3: TGCGCCAGCAGCCAAGGGACATTATCCGGCTATGGCTACACCTTC. The encoded protein is CASSQGTLSGYGYTF.

By frequency in the sample, this clone is medium-sized (0.01 to 0.1%). The V call is TRBV6-1, the J call TRBJ2-6, with no clear D. This CDR3 has 16 residues. With 1 base removed from V and 0 bases from J, the gap between germline ends came to 7 bases. CDR1 is MNHNS and CDR2 is SASEGT in the germline V gene. The DNA for the CDR3 is TGTGCCAGCAGTGAAGAGGAGTTCTCTGGGGCCAACGTCCTGACTTTC. Translating gives CASSEEEFSGANVLTF.

This clone is categorized as medium-sized. This chain uses TRBV6-1 with TRBJ1-5; possibly TRBD1 for D (6 bases). In germline, CDR1 is MNHNS, CDR2 SASEGT. Trimming removed 5 bases from V and 5 bases from J, with 10 bases in between. The CDR3 runs to 13 residues. The CDR3 reads CASSKDRHQPQHF. The DNA of the CDR3 is TGTGCCAGCAGTAAGGACAGACATCAGCCCCAGCATTTT.

This clone is categorized as medium-sized. This chain links TRBV5-5 with TRBJ2-2; 7 bases agree with TRBD1. Germline V gives CDR1 SGHKS, CDR2 YYEKEE (reference sequence). Germline trimming cut 5 bases from V and 1 base from J; bases unmatched to any gene: 5. CDR3 length equals 15 residues. For the CDR3, the DNA is TGTGCCAGCAGGTCGGGACAGAGGAACACCGGGGAGCTGTTTTTT. Translating it yields CASRSGQRNTGELFF.

In this sample, this clone is medium-sized. This rearrangement joins TRBV6-1 to TRBJ2-2; 8 bases fit TRBD1. Germline-derived CDR1 and CDR2 are MNHNS and SASEGT. V shed 10 bases, J shed 6 bases, and the junction held 7 bases outside the gene matches. The CDR3 has 13 residues. The CDR3 sequence: CATAGGYAGELFF. The CDR3 DNA is TGTGCCACCGCAGGGGGCTACGCCGGGGAGCTGTTTTTT.

The V call is TRBV6-1, the J call TRBJ1-1, with a possible D match to TRBD1 (5 bases). Germline CDR1 reads MNHNS; CDR2 reads SASEGT. Trimming removed 9 bases at V and 2 bases at J, with 13 bases between. This CDR3 has 13 amino acids. CDR3 DNA: TGTGCCAGTAGGGGACGGGCCAACACTGAAGCTTTCTTT. As protein: CASRGRANTEAFF.

This clone has only a few counts. The gene calls are TRBV7-9 and TRBJ1-2, with D possibly TRBD1 on 5 matching bases. The V and J ends lost 5 bases and 6 bases respectively, with 10 bases between them. Germline CDR1 reads SEHNR; CDR2 reads FQNEAQ (reference sequence). The length of the CDR3 is 12 residues. The CDR3 nucleotides are TGTGCCAGCAGCCACGAGGGACATGGCTACACCTTC. Protein product: CASSHEGHGYTF.